These 20 T cell receptor beta chains came from one sample sequenced in a study of blood T cells in healthy people across ages. A second PCR of roughly 7 to 11 cycles used a sample-barcoded 5' primer and a J-beta primer mix. TCRdb passed the 5' RACE reads through MiXCR, listing each CDR3 protein once. The sample contains about 1.6 million distinct CDR3 sequences, about 35% of which appear only once. Sequenced material: blood. The receptors shown here come from a woman in her twenties or thirties in good health.

The sample holds many counts of this clonotype. The chain employs TRBV7-2 and TRBJ1-2; 7 nucleotides line up with TRBD1. V trimming: 3 bases; J trimming: 5 bases; junction bases outside the gene matches: 0. There are 12 residues in the CDR3. Germline CDR1 reads SGHTA; CDR2 reads FQGNSA. CDR3 sequence: CASSLGQYGYTF. The CDR3, as DNA: TGTGCCAGCAGCTTGGGACAGTATGGCTACACCTTC.

J is TRBJ1-2 and V is TRBV20-1, with D unclear. V lost 6 bases to trimming and J lost 5 bases, with 16 bases between them. CDR3 length equals 13 residues. CDR1 and CDR2 from the germline V gene are DFQATT and SNEGSKA (reference sequence). The CDR3 coding sequence is TGCAGTGCCGCGAGAGGGCGAATGTATGGCTACACCTTC. This sequence encodes CSAARGRMYGYTF.

In DNA form, the CDR3 reads TGTGCCAGCAGCTTGGGGGACTACTACAATGAGCAGTTCTTC. This codes for CASSLGDYYNEQFF. The chain is built from TRBV11-2 and TRBJ2-1; the match to TRBD2 covers 7 bases. This CDR3 contains 14 residues. Per the germline V gene, CDR1 is SGHAT and CDR2 is FQNNGV. V was pared by 3 bases and J by 3 bases, with 2 bases of the junction left unmatched. The full variable domain, rest sourced from reference TRBV11-2 and TRBJ2-1, is EAGVAQSPRYKIIEKRQSVAFWCNPISGHATLYWYQQILGQGPKLLIQFQNNGVVDDSQLPKDRFSAERLKGVDSTLKIQPAKLEDSAVYLCASSLGDYYNEQFFGPGTRLTVL.

The chain has TRBV20-1 and TRBJ2-1; D possibly matches TRBD1 or TRBD2 (5 bases each). The length of the CDR3 is 14 residues. CDR1 is DFQATT, CDR2 SNEGSKA, per germline (reference sequence). Trimming removed 3 bases from V and 8 bases from J, with 17 bases in between. In nucleotides, the CDR3 is TGCAGTGCTAGGGTGGGGACGGCGTCCGATGAGCAGTTCTTC. It codes for CSARVGTASDEQFF.

This chain uses TRBV20-1 with TRBJ2-3; TRBD1 agrees at 7 bases. Looked up from germline, CDR1 is DFQATT and CDR2 is SNEGSKA (reference sequence). This CDR3 has 15 residues. Trimming removed 4 bases from V and 6 bases from J; junction bases left unmatched: 13. The CDR3 loop is CSATGQRAGADTQYF. DNA of the CDR3: TGCAGTGCTACGGGACAGAGAGCTGGGGCTGATACGCAGTATTTT.

This chain connects TRBV7-2 to TRBJ1-6, with D possibly TRBD1 on 5 matching bases. Germline CDR1 and CDR2: SGHTA and FQGNSA. V was trimmed by 1 base and J by 8 bases, leaving 15 bases between them. The CDR3 is 16 amino acids. The CDR3 reads CASSLEGWGIDSPLHF. The CDR3 DNA reads TGTGCCAGCAGCTTAGAAGGTTGGGGGATCGATTCACCCCTCCACTTT.

This clonotype appeared a few times. V usage is TRBV5-4 and J usage is TRBJ2-3, with D possibly being TRBD2 (5 bases). Deletions cut 4 bases from V and 4 bases from J, with 10 bases between. Germline lookup yields CDR1 SGHNT and CDR2 YYREEE (reference sequence). The CDR3 is made up of 13 amino acids. In nucleotides, the CDR3 is TGTGCCAGCAGCGTGGAGGTTGCAGATACGCAGTATTTT. This encodes CASSVEVADTQYF.

As concerns this clonotype: A read error may produce the germline difference seen at one junction end. The gene calls are TRBV6-5 and TRBJ2-1; 15 bases fit TRBD2. Germline V CDR1 and CDR2: MNHEY, SVGAGI. The CDR3 spans 14 residues. CDR3 in DNA: TGTACCAGCAGATCGGGACTAGCGGGAGGAAGGGGGTTCTTC. Encoded protein: CTSRSGLAGGRGFF.

The chain recombines TRBV7-9 with TRBJ1-2; D not certain. Germline lookup yields CDR1 SEHNR and CDR2 FQNEAQ (reference sequence). This CDR3 has 15 amino acids. V lost 5 bases and J lost 4, with 17 bases in between. The CDR3 sequence is CASSARGAEVYGYTF. CDR3 in DNA: TGTGCCAGCAGCGCCCGAGGAGCCGAGGTCTATGGCTACACCTTC.

A few counts support this clonotype. J is TRBJ1-5 and V is TRBV27; D not resolved. The V end was cut by 5 bases, the J end by 7 bases, with 12 bases between. The CDR3 spans 13 residues. From germline, CDR1 is MNHEY and CDR2 SMNVEV (reference sequence). The CDR3 DNA reads as TGTGCCAGCAGTCCCAAGGTAGGCCAGCCCCAGCATTTT. This gives the protein CASSPKVGQPQHF.

This clonotype was seen only a few times. The genes are TRBV6-4 and TRBJ2-6; 9 nucleotides match TRBD2. V dropped 3 bases and J dropped 2; count of bases not matched to a gene: 5. The CDR3 has 17 residues. Germline CDR1 is MRHNA and CDR2 is SNTAGT. The CDR3 sequence: CASSERGLATGANVLTF. The DNA of the CDR3 is TGTGCCAGCAGTGAAAGGGGACTAGCAACTGGGGCCAACGTCCTGACTTTC.

Only one count was recorded for this clonotype. V gene TRBV28 combines with J gene TRBJ2-7; D call uncertain. The CDR3 sequence is 16 residues long. The ends were cut back, 3 bases at V and 0 bases at J, with 15 bases in the middle. Germline V gene data show CDR1 as MDHEN and CDR2 as SYDVKM. This chain's CDR3 is CASSFSFSGGSYEQYF. In DNA, the CDR3 is TGTGCCAGCAGTTTTAGTTTCTCGGGCGGCTCCTACGAGCAGTACTTC.

The rearrangement joins TRBV7-3 to TRBJ2-1; 8 positions agree with TRBD2. The J call may be wrong; the DNA end is better matched by TRBJ2-7. The germline V gene has CDR1 SGHTA and CDR2 FQGTGA. The CDR3 consists of 16 residues. The CDR3 nucleotides are TGTGCCAGCAGCCTTCCCGCGCCGGGAGGGTACAATGAGCAGTACTTC. This translates into CASSLPAPGGYNEQYF.

This clonotype occurred once. V is TRBV3-1 and J is TRBJ1-5; D is uncertain. V lost 1 base and J 6 bases, leaving 4 bases between the germline ends. The germline gives CDR1 LGHDT, CDR2 YNNKEL (reference sequence). This CDR3 has 12 residues. CDR3 sequence: CASSQGPQPQHF. In nucleotides, the CDR3 is TGTGCCAGCAGCCAAGGCCCTCAGCCCCAGCATTTT.

A word on this clonotype: This clone may be a read error of a much larger clone one base away. This chain connects TRBV29-1 to TRBJ2-5, with 10 bases matching TRBD1. Losses at the gene ends were 7 bases for V and 7 bases for J; bases not matched to a gene: 6. The CDR3 runs 12 residues. CDR1 is SQVTM, CDR2 ANQGSEA, per germline. The CDR3: CSGDRGPGTQYF. Here the CDR3 DNA reads TGCAGCGGTGACAGGGGGCCAGGGACCCAGTACTTC.

In regard to this clonotype: Sequence at one end of the junction differs from germline and may be a read error. J is TRBJ2-1 and V is TRBV7-9; D may be TRBD1 (5 bases). The CDR3 covers 19 residues. Germline V gene lookup returns CDR1 SEHNR and CDR2 FQNEAQ (reference sequence). In DNA, the CDR3 is TGTGCCAGCAACTTAAGGGCAACCGGTGGGGCAGCTACCTACAATGAGCAGTTCTTC. Translated, it gives CASNLRATGGAATYNEQFF. Looking up the rest from reference TRBV7-9 and TRBJ2-1 gives the full variable domain: DTGVSQNPRHKITKRGQNVTFRCDPISEHNRLYWYRQTLGQGPEFLTYFQNEAQLEKSRLLSDRFSAERPKGSFSTLEIQRTEQGDSAMYLCASNLRATGGAATYNEQFFGPGTRLTVL.

Remarks on this clonotype: This may come from a read error, since a much larger clone is one base off. The V and J genes are TRBV6-2 or TRBV6-3 and TRBJ1-2, with 7 bases matching TRBD1. The V gene's germline CDR1 is MNHEY and CDR2 SVGEGT. This CDR3 is built from 14 residues. The DNA of the CDR3 is TGTGCCAGCAGTCATCAACAGGGGAACTATGACTACACCTTC. Translation: CASSHQQGNYDYTF.

There are a few counts of this clonotype. V and J are TRBV6-5 and TRBJ1-4; 9 bases agree with TRBD1. Per germline, CDR1 MNHEY and CDR2 SVGAGI. This CDR3 contains 14 residues. With 4 bases clipped from V and 10 bases from J, the junction kept 7 bases outside the gene matches. The CDR3: CASSLQGARGKLFF. The CDR3 coding sequence is TGTGCCAGCAGTTTACAGGGGGCTCGTGGAAAACTGTTTTTT.

In regard to this clonotype: Relative to the germline gene, one junction end is altered; a read error may explain this. The V call is TRBV5-1, the J call TRBJ2-7, with D perhaps TRBD1 (5 bases). This CDR3 spans 13 amino acids. Germline CDR1 is SGHRS and CDR2 is YFSETQ. The CDR3 region is CAGSLSQAYEQYF. In DNA, the CDR3 is TGCGCCGGCAGCTTGTCACAGGCGTACGAGCAGTACTTC.

The chain uses TRBV4-2 and TRBJ2-5; TRBD1 matches at 10 bases. Unmatched junction bases numbered 19, after V lost 10 bases and J lost 11 bases. The germline V gene encodes CDR1 LGHNA and CDR2 YNFKEQ. The CDR3 contains 15 residues. CDR3 amino acids: CAISEGQGRAYGQYF. CDR3 bases: TGTGCCATCAGTGAGGGACAGGGGAGGGCCTACGGGCAGTACTTC.